This is a list of T cell receptor beta chains from one sample in a study of blood T cell repertoires in COVID-19. Using immunoSEQ multiplex PCR, the repertoire was profiled, and TCRdb retains in-frame clones only, with some absent. The sample lists over 400,000 clones; approximately 91% were seen once. The sequencing sample was made of peripheral blood. The receptors here all came from a woman aged 50 to 60 with COVID-19, enrolled during active disease. Each CDR3 is given with its conserved first and last residue. Each record gives: J gene, clone size, CDR3 length, D gene, V gene, CDR3 DNA, CDR3 protein. D genes are given only for firm matches. Expanded clones are given a class, and other clones once, few, many or no size at all.

TRBJ1-1	once	12	-	TRBV19	TGTGCCGTTGGAACAGGGAACACTGAAGCTTTCTTT	CAVGTGNTEAFF
TRBJ1-1	-	17	-	TRBV5-1	TGCGCCAGCAGCTTGGGAGGAGAGCATTTTTTGAACACTGAAGCTTTCTTT	CASSLGGEHFLNTEAFF
TRBJ2-3	-	19	TRBD2	TRBV5-1	TGCGCCAGCAGCTCGGTGTACCAGCTGACTAGCGGGGTAACAGATACGCAGTATTTT	CASSSVYQLTSGVTDTQYF
TRBJ1-5	-	13	-	TRBV7-8	TGTGCCAGCAGCTTAGGACAAAATCAGCCCCAGCATTTT	CASSLGQNQPQHF
TRBJ2-7	-	13	TRBD1	TRBV2	TGTGCCAGCAGGGCCGGGACAGGGGACGAGCAGTACTTC	CASRAGTGDEQYF
TRBJ1-5	-	12	-	TRBV6-5	TGTGCCAGCCGCGGGGGGAATCAGCCCCAGCATTTT	CASRGGNQPQHF
TRBJ1-2	-	16	TRBD1	TRBV6-5	TGTGCCAGCAGTTACTTGGGCGGGACAGGGGGCTATCGCTACACCTTC	CASSYLGGTGGYRYTF
TRBJ2-7	-	15	TRBD1	TRBV6-1	TGTGCCAGCAGTGAAGGGGGGACAGGGTACTACGAGCAGTACTTC	CASSEGGTGYYEQYF
TRBJ2-2	-	15	-	TRBV5-6	TGTGCCAGCAGCTCCTACAGGGTTGACACCGGGGAGCTGTTTTTT	CASSSYRVDTGELFF
TRBJ2-7	-	15	TRBD2	TRBV5-1	TGCGCCAGCAGCTTGGGTAGCGGGGGAATCTACGAGCAGTACTTC	CASSLGSGGIYEQYF
TRBJ1-1	-	14	TRBD1	TRBV6-5	TGTGCCAGCAGTTTCGACAGGGTGGGCACTGAAGCTTTCTTT	CASSFDRVGTEAFF
TRBJ2-1	-	16	-	TRBV3-1/TRBV3-2	TGTGCCAGCAGCCAAGGGTCCGCCTCCAGGGTTTCTGAGCAGTTCTTC	CASSQGSASRVSEQFF
TRBJ1-1	-	15	-	TRBV24-1	TGTGCCACCAGTGAAAACAGGGTGGTCGACACTGAAGCTTTCTTT	CATSENRVVDTEAFF
TRBJ1-5	few	13	TRBD1	TRBV29-1	TGCAGCGTTGGGGACAGGAGCAATCAGCCCCAGCATTTT	CSVGDRSNQPQHF